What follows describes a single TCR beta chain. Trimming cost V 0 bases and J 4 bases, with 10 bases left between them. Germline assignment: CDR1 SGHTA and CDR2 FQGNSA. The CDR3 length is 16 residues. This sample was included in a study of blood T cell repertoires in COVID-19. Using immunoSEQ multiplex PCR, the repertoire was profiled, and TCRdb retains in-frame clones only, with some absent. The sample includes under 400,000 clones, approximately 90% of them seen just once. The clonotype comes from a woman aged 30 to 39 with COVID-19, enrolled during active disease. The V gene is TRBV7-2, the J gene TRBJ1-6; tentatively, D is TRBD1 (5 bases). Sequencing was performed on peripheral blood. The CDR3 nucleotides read TGTGCCAGCAGCTTAGCAGGGGCGGAGTATAATTCACCCCTCCACTTT. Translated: CASSLAGAEYNSPLHF.